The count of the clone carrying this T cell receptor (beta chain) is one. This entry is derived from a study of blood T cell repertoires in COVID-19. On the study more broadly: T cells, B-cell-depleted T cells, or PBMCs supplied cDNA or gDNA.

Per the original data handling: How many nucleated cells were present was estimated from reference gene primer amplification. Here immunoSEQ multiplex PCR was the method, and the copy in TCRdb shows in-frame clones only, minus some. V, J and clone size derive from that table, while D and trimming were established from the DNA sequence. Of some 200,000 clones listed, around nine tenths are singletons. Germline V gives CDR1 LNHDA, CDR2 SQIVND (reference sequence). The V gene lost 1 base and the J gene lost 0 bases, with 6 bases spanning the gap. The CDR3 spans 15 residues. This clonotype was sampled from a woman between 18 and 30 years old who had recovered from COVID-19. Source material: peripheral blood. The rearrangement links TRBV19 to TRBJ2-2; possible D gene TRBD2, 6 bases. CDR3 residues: CASSIGGANTGELFF. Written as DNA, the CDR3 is TGTGCCAGTAGTATAGGGGGGGCGAACACCGGGGAGCTGTTTTTT.